The rows below give T cell receptor beta chains drawn from one sample of a study of blood T cell repertoires in COVID-19. Some clones are missing from TCRdb's copy, which holds only in-frame ones; the method was immunoSEQ multiplex PCR. Of under 200,000 clones listed, approximately 88% were seen once; the top ten hold around 10%. The sample consisted of peripheral blood. These receptors were obtained from a woman older than 75 with active or convalescent COVID-19. CDR3s include the opening cysteine and the closing phenylalanine or tryptophan. D genes are given only for firm matches. Only some rows state a clone size, as once, few, many or a class for expanded clones.

abundance: -
v_gene: TRBV7-9
d_gene: -
j_gene: TRBJ2-7
CDR3nt: TGTGCCAGCAGCTCCAAAACCACCGGGACACTGGCCAAGGAGCAGTACTTC
CDR3aa: CASSSKTTGTLAKEQYF

abundance: -
v_gene: TRBV18
d_gene: TRBD1
j_gene: TRBJ1-2
CDR3nt: TGTGCCAGCTCACCGGGACAGAACTATGGCTACACCTTC
CDR3aa: CASSPGQNYGYTF

abundance: -
v_gene: TRBV2
d_gene: -
j_gene: TRBJ1-4
CDR3nt: TGTGCCAGCACTCCAAACAGGGTTACGAATGAAAAACTGTTTTTT
CDR3aa: CASTPNRVTNEKLFF

abundance: -
v_gene: TRBV6-5
d_gene: -
j_gene: TRBJ1-5
CDR3nt: TGTGCCAGCAGTTACTCGTGGGACAACCTTCAGCCCCAGCATTTT
CDR3aa: CASSYSWDNLQPQHF

abundance: -
v_gene: TRBV14
d_gene: -
j_gene: TRBJ1-4
CDR3nt: TGTGCCAGCAGCCAAGGGGCCGTCCGACCCAATAATGAAAAACTGTTTTTT
CDR3aa: CASSQGAVRPNNEKLFF

abundance: -
v_gene: TRBV6-2/TRBV6-3
d_gene: -
j_gene: TRBJ2-3
CDR3nt: TGTGCCAGCAGTTACGGACAGTTAACAGATACGCAGTATTTT
CDR3aa: CASSYGQLTDTQYF

abundance: few
v_gene: TRBV12-3/TRBV12-4
d_gene: -
j_gene: TRBJ1-1
CDR3nt: TGTGCCAGCAGTTTATGGCAGGGCACTGAAGCTTTCTTT
CDR3aa: CASSLWQGTEAFF

abundance: -
v_gene: TRBV25-1
d_gene: -
j_gene: TRBJ2-5
CDR3nt: TGTGCCAGCAGCTCGAGAGGTGGGGGGTCAAGCCAGTACTTC
CDR3aa: CASSSRGGGSSQYF

abundance: -
v_gene: TRBV4-1
d_gene: TRBD2
j_gene: TRBJ2-5
CDR3nt: TGCGCCAGCAGCCATGCGGGGGAAGAGACCCAGTACTTC
CDR3aa: CASSHAGEETQYF

abundance: once
v_gene: TRBV3-1/TRBV3-2
d_gene: -
j_gene: TRBJ1-3
CDR3nt: TGTGCCAGCAGCGATATAGGCGGCTCTGGAAACACCATATATTTT
CDR3aa: CASSDIGGSGNTIYF

abundance: many
v_gene: TRBV5-5
d_gene: -
j_gene: TRBJ1-6
CDR3nt: TGTGCCAGCAGCTTGGGGCAGGGCCACTCACCCCTCCACTTT
CDR3aa: CASSLGQGHSPLHF

abundance: -
v_gene: TRBV6-2/TRBV6-3
d_gene: TRBD1
j_gene: TRBJ1-5
CDR3nt: TGTGCCAGCAGTTACCCAGGGGGCATCAATCAGCCCCAGCATTTT
CDR3aa: CASSYPGGINQPQHF

abundance: -
v_gene: TRBV6-6
d_gene: -
j_gene: TRBJ1-2
CDR3nt: TGTGCCAGCAGCTCCTCTCAGGGTCCCATCTATGGCTACACCTTC
CDR3aa: CASSSSQGPIYGYTF

abundance: -
v_gene: TRBV7-2
d_gene: TRBD1
j_gene: TRBJ1-2
CDR3nt: TGTGCCAGCAGCCCCGGGACAGGGAAAAACTATGGCTACACCTTC
CDR3aa: CASSPGTGKNYGYTF

abundance: -
v_gene: TRBV6-2/TRBV6-3
d_gene: -
j_gene: TRBJ1-5
CDR3nt: TGTGCCAGCAGTCGATACAGTAGCAATCAGCCCCAGCATTTT
CDR3aa: CASSRYSSNQPQHF

abundance: -
v_gene: TRBV7-6
d_gene: TRBD1
j_gene: TRBJ1-3
CDR3nt: TGTGCCAGCAGCTCGACCACAGGGGGCTCTGGAAACACCATATATTTT
CDR3aa: CASSSTTGGSGNTIYF

abundance: -
v_gene: TRBV25-1
d_gene: TRBD1
j_gene: TRBJ1-1
CDR3nt: TGTGCCAGTTATGATAGCGGGACAGGGAGTGAAGCTTTCTTT
CDR3aa: CASYDSGTGSEAFF

abundance: -
v_gene: TRBV19
d_gene: -
j_gene: TRBJ2-7
CDR3nt: TGTGCCAGTAGTCGGCCGGGACTCACCTACGAGCAGTACTTC
CDR3aa: CASSRPGLTYEQYF

abundance: -
v_gene: TRBV4-3
d_gene: -
j_gene: TRBJ1-3
CDR3nt: TGCGCCAGCAGCCAAGACAGGGCAGGCTCTGGAAACACCATATATTTT
CDR3aa: CASSQDRAGSGNTIYF

abundance: once
v_gene: TRBV5-8
d_gene: -
j_gene: TRBJ1-5
CDR3nt: TGTGCCAGCAGCCAGGGCAGTAGCAATCAGCCCCAGCATTTT
CDR3aa: CASSQGSSNQPQHF

abundance: -
v_gene: TRBV9
d_gene: -
j_gene: TRBJ1-2
CDR3nt: TGTGCCAGCAGCGTAGGGTTAGGGGGTTATGGCTACACCTTC
CDR3aa: CASSVGLGGYGYTF

abundance: once
v_gene: TRBV5-1
d_gene: TRBD1
j_gene: TRBJ1-2
CDR3nt: TGCGCCAGCAGCGGCGGGACAGGACTGTATGGCTACACCTTC
CDR3aa: CASSGGTGLYGYTF

abundance: -
v_gene: TRBV21-1
d_gene: -
j_gene: TRBJ1-6
CDR3nt: TGTGCCAGCCTAAGGGGGAAAGGGAGATCACCCCTCCACTTT
CDR3aa: CASLRGKGRSPLHF

abundance: -
v_gene: TRBV20-1
d_gene: -
j_gene: TRBJ1-4
CDR3nt: TGCAGTGCTGAGGGAGGTGAAAAACTGTTTTTT
CDR3aa: CSAEGGEKLFF

abundance: once
v_gene: TRBV3-1/TRBV3-2
d_gene: -
j_gene: TRBJ1-1
CDR3nt: TGTGCCAGCAGCCTAGGGGGATCGAACACTGAAGCTTTCTTT
CDR3aa: CASSLGGSNTEAFF

abundance: -
v_gene: TRBV11-3
d_gene: TRBD1
j_gene: TRBJ2-5
CDR3nt: TGTGCCAGCAGCTTAGATAGATGGGACAGGGGAGGAGAGACCCAGTACTTC
CDR3aa: CASSLDRWDRGGETQYF

abundance: -
v_gene: TRBV3-1/TRBV3-2
d_gene: -
j_gene: TRBJ2-1
CDR3nt: TGTGCCAGCAGCCAAGAGAACAGCAATGAGCAGTTCTTC
CDR3aa: CASSQENSNEQFF

abundance: -
v_gene: TRBV21-1
d_gene: -
j_gene: TRBJ2-2
CDR3nt: TGTGCCAGCAGCGAGCTAGCGGGGGGGCCCCCGAACACCGGGGAGCTGTTTTTT
CDR3aa: CASSELAGGPPNTGELFF

abundance: -
v_gene: TRBV4-1
d_gene: -
j_gene: TRBJ1-3
CDR3nt: TGCGCCAGCAGCCCCGCGGTGGCGGGGGCGGCCGGAGGAAACACCATATATTTT
CDR3aa: CASSPAVAGAAGGNTIYF

abundance: -
v_gene: TRBV6-6
d_gene: TRBD2
j_gene: TRBJ2-7
CDR3nt: TGTGCCAGCAGGACCTCGGGACTAGCGGGGGACGAGCAGTACTTC
CDR3aa: CASRTSGLAGDEQYF

abundance: -
v_gene: TRBV19
d_gene: TRBD1
j_gene: TRBJ1-4
CDR3nt: TGTGCCAGTAGTATAGGCACAGGGGCTGAAAAACTGTTTTTT
CDR3aa: CASSIGTGAEKLFF

abundance: -
v_gene: TRBV18
d_gene: -
j_gene: TRBJ1-4
CDR3nt: TGTGCCAGCTCAACGGGTGAAAAACTGTTTTTT
CDR3aa: CASSTGEKLFF

abundance: -
v_gene: TRBV7-2
d_gene: -
j_gene: TRBJ1-3
CDR3nt: TGTGCCAGCAGCCGACAGAGAAACACCATATATTTT
CDR3aa: CASSRQRNTIYF

abundance: -
v_gene: TRBV10-3
d_gene: TRBD1
j_gene: TRBJ1-1
CDR3nt: TGTGCCATCAGGGACAGGGAAGAAGCTTTCTTT
CDR3aa: CAIRDREEAFF

abundance: many
v_gene: TRBV3-1/TRBV3-2
d_gene: TRBD1
j_gene: TRBJ1-6
CDR3nt: TGTGCCAGCAGCCATGCCAGGGGGCCAGGGTCACCCCTCCACTTT
CDR3aa: CASSHARGPGSPLHF

abundance: -
v_gene: TRBV6-5
d_gene: TRBD1
j_gene: TRBJ1-5
CDR3nt: TGTGCCAGCAGTTACTCGACAGGGCGGAATCAGCCCCAGCATTTT
CDR3aa: CASSYSTGRNQPQHF

abundance: -
v_gene: TRBV7-2
d_gene: TRBD2
j_gene: TRBJ2-3
CDR3nt: TGTGCCAGCAGCCCTCTAGCGGGGGGTATAGATACGCAGTATTTT
CDR3aa: CASSPLAGGIDTQYF

abundance: -
v_gene: TRBV10-3
d_gene: TRBD1
j_gene: TRBJ1-1
CDR3nt: TGTGCCATCAGTGACGGGGGACAGGGGGAAGCTTTCTTT
CDR3aa: CAISDGGQGEAFF

abundance: -
v_gene: TRBV7-8
d_gene: -
j_gene: TRBJ1-1
CDR3nt: TGTGCCAGCAGCTTACAGAACACTGAAGCTTTCTTT
CDR3aa: CASSLQNTEAFF

abundance: -
v_gene: TRBV3-1/TRBV3-2
d_gene: -
j_gene: TRBJ1-2
CDR3nt: TGTGCCAGCAGCCATTCGTTTGACCAGGGGCGGCAAGGCTACACCTTC
CDR3aa: CASSHSFDQGRQGYTF

abundance: -
v_gene: TRBV19
d_gene: TRBD1
j_gene: TRBJ1-4
CDR3nt: TGTGCCAGTAGTATAGGGACAGGGGAAAAACTGTTTTTT
CDR3aa: CASSIGTGEKLFF

abundance: -
v_gene: TRBV9
d_gene: TRBD1
j_gene: TRBJ2-5
CDR3nt: TGTGCCAGCAGCTTCAGCGGGGGGACAGGGGGAGAGACCCAGTACTTC
CDR3aa: CASSFSGGTGGETQYF

abundance: -
v_gene: TRBV12-3/TRBV12-4
d_gene: TRBD2
j_gene: TRBJ2-5
CDR3nt: TGTGCCAGCACCGGGGGGAGCCAAGAGACCCAGTACTTC
CDR3aa: CASTGGSQETQYF

abundance: -
v_gene: TRBV7-8
d_gene: TRBD1
j_gene: TRBJ1-3
CDR3nt: TGTGCCAGCCAGGGGGGCTGGATGGACACCATATATTTT
CDR3aa: CASQGGWMDTIYF

abundance: -
v_gene: TRBV6-5
d_gene: TRBD1
j_gene: TRBJ1-5
CDR3nt: TGTGCCAGCACCCCCGGGACAGGCCCTCAGCCCCAGCATTTT
CDR3aa: CASTPGTGPQPQHF

abundance: -
v_gene: TRBV18
d_gene: -
j_gene: TRBJ1-1
CDR3nt: TGTGCCAGCTCACCACAGGGGTCCCGGATGACTGAAGCTTTCTTT
CDR3aa: CASSPQGSRMTEAFF

abundance: few
v_gene: TRBV6-6
d_gene: -
j_gene: TRBJ1-1
CDR3nt: TGTGCCAGCAGTTATCCGGGTTCGGGAACTGAAGCTTTCTTT
CDR3aa: CASSYPGSGTEAFF

abundance: -
v_gene: TRBV10-3
d_gene: -
j_gene: TRBJ1-6
CDR3nt: TGTGCCATCAGTGCCCGGGGGGCAGGGCAAAATTCACCCCTCCACTTT
CDR3aa: CAISARGAGQNSPLHF

abundance: -
v_gene: TRBV19
d_gene: TRBD1
j_gene: TRBJ1-1
CDR3nt: TGTGCCAGTAGTAACCCGGACAGGGTGAACACTGAAGCTTTCTTT
CDR3aa: CASSNPDRVNTEAFF

abundance: -
v_gene: TRBV5-4
d_gene: -
j_gene: TRBJ2-1
CDR3nt: TGTGCCAGCAGTTTTCCCTCGGGTGAGCAGTTCTTC
CDR3aa: CASSFPSGEQFF